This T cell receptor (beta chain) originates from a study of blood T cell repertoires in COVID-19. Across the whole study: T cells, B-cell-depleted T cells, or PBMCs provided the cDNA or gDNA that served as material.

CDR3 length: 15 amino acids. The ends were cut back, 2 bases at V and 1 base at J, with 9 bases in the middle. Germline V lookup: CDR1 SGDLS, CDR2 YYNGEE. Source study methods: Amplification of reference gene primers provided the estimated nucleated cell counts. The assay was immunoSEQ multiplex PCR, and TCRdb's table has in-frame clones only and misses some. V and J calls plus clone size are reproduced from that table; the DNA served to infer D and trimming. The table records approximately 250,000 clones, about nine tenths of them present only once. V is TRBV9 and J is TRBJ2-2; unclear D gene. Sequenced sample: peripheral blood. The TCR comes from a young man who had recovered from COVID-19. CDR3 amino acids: CASSVGPQNTGELFF. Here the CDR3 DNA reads TGTGCCAGCAGCGTGGGCCCCCAGAACACCGGGGAGCTGTTTTTT.